A selection of T cell receptor beta chains follows, all from one sample in a study of T-cell reconstitution after alpha-beta-depleted transplantation in children. MiXCR, applied by TCRdb to the PCR reads, yields one record per CDR3 protein. This sample has around 960,000 distinct CDR3 sequences, with about 29% found just once. The sequencing here drew on PBMCs, mostly from graft donor cells, taken 360 days after TCRalphabeta/CD19-depleted stem cell transplant. These receptor sequences come from a boy less than two years old who had a stem cell transplant for SCID, so the T cells may come from the graft donor. Each CDR3 is given with its conserved first and last residue. The order of the fields is D gene, J gene, CDR3 length, V gene, clone size, CDR3 protein, CDR3 DNA. D genes are given only for firm matches. The size entry is marked missing in some rows and otherwise reads once, few, many or a size class.

d_gene: -
j_gene: TRBJ2-3
len: 17
v_gene: TRBV4-3
abundance: -
CDR3aa: CASSQDLGAGSTDTQYF
CDR3nt: TGCGCCAGCAGCCAAGATTTGGGGGCTGGAAGCACAGATACGCAGTATTTT

d_gene: -
j_gene: TRBJ2-5
len: 13
v_gene: TRBV5-5
abundance: -
CDR3aa: CASSFDPDETQYF
CDR3nt: TGTGCCAGCAGCTTTGATCCTGATGAGACCCAGTACTTC

d_gene: -
j_gene: TRBJ2-1
len: 12
v_gene: TRBV7-2
abundance: -
CDR3aa: CASSLTSYEQFF
CDR3nt: TGTGCCAGCAGCTTAACTTCATACGAGCAGTTCTTC

d_gene: -
j_gene: TRBJ2-3
len: 15
v_gene: TRBV20-1
abundance: few
CDR3aa: CSARRVGLRTDTQYF
CDR3nt: TGCAGTGCTAGAAGAGTTGGACTAAGGACAGATACGCAGTATTTT

d_gene: -
j_gene: TRBJ2-7
len: 13
v_gene: TRBV7-2
abundance: -
CDR3aa: CASSLVFADEQYF
CDR3nt: TGTGCCAGCAGCTTAGTGTTCGCCGACGAGCAGTACTTC

d_gene: TRBD1
j_gene: TRBJ1-1
len: 18
v_gene: TRBV12-3/TRBV12-4
abundance: -
CDR3aa: CASSETKRTGGLNTEAFF
CDR3nt: TGTGCCAGCAGCGAGACGAAGCGGACAGGGGGACTTAACACTGAAGCTTTCTTT

d_gene: -
j_gene: TRBJ1-1
len: 15
v_gene: TRBV5-1
abundance: few
CDR3aa: CASSLVSAANTEAFF
CDR3nt: TGCGCCAGCAGCTTGGTATCGGCGGCGAACACTGAAGCTTTCTTT

d_gene: -
j_gene: TRBJ1-2
len: 13
v_gene: TRBV20-1
abundance: few
CDR3aa: CSVMGDSPWGYTF
CDR3nt: TGCAGTGTAATGGGAGACAGTCCTTGGGGCTACACCTTC

d_gene: TRBD2
j_gene: TRBJ2-7
len: 15
v_gene: TRBV9
abundance: few
CDR3aa: CASSVGGGSTYEQYF
CDR3nt: TGTGCCAGCAGCGTAGGCGGGGGTTCCACCTACGAGCAGTACTTC

d_gene: TRBD1
j_gene: TRBJ2-7
len: 14
v_gene: TRBV12-3/TRBV12-4
abundance: many
CDR3aa: CASSLGTGHYEQYF
CDR3nt: TGTGCCAGCAGTTTAGGGACAGGGCACTACGAGCAGTACTTC

d_gene: TRBD1
j_gene: TRBJ2-5
len: 17
v_gene: TRBV4-3
abundance: -
CDR3aa: CASSHLRPGQGAETQYF
CDR3nt: TGCGCCAGCAGCCACCTACGACCAGGACAGGGGGCAGAGACCCAGTACTTC

d_gene: -
j_gene: TRBJ2-1
len: 14
v_gene: TRBV12-3/TRBV12-4
abundance: few
CDR3aa: CASSFTGSYNEQFF
CDR3nt: TGTGCCAGCAGTTTTACAGGCTCCTACAATGAGCAGTTCTTC

d_gene: -
j_gene: TRBJ2-7
len: 15
v_gene: TRBV4-1
abundance: -
CDR3aa: CASSQATTEYYEQYF
CDR3nt: TGCGCCAGCAGCCAAGCAACAACAGAGTACTACGAGCAGTACTTC

d_gene: -
j_gene: TRBJ2-2
len: 13
v_gene: TRBV4-3
abundance: -
CDR3aa: CASSQVSSGELFF
CDR3nt: TGCGCCAGCAGCCAAGTGTCCTCCGGGGAGCTTTTTTTT

d_gene: -
j_gene: TRBJ2-7
len: 12
v_gene: TRBV27
abundance: few
CDR3aa: CASGYRVNEQYF
CDR3nt: TGTGCCAGCGGATACAGGGTCAACGAGCAGTACTTC

d_gene: -
j_gene: TRBJ1-2
len: 16
v_gene: TRBV5-1
abundance: few
CDR3aa: CASSHPQGKIGYGYTF
CDR3nt: TGCGCCAGCAGCCATCCCCAGGGCAAGATCGGCTATGGCTACACCTTC

d_gene: -
j_gene: TRBJ2-1
len: 16
v_gene: TRBV11-2
abundance: once
CDR3aa: CASSSQRTGSYNEQFF
CDR3nt: TGTGCCAGCAGCTCCCAGAGGACGGGATCCTACAATGAGCAGTTCTTC

d_gene: -
j_gene: TRBJ1-1
len: 17
v_gene: TRBV4-2
abundance: few
CDR3aa: CASSQDSGGLLNTEAFF
CDR3nt: TGTGCCAGCAGCCAAGACAGTGGGGGTTTGTTGAACACTGAAGCTTTCTTT

d_gene: TRBD1
j_gene: TRBJ2-3
len: 17
v_gene: TRBV29-1
abundance: -
CDR3aa: CSVECWTGGFVTDTQYF
CDR3nt: TGCAGCGTTGAATGCTGGACAGGGGGCTTTGTCACAGATACGCAGTATTTT

d_gene: TRBD2
j_gene: TRBJ2-7
len: 13
v_gene: TRBV20-1
abundance: -
CDR3aa: CSARRGRWDEQYF
CDR3nt: TGCAGTGCTAGACGCGGGAGGTGGGACGAGCAGTACTTC

d_gene: -
j_gene: TRBJ1-1
len: 13
v_gene: TRBV20-1
abundance: few
CDR3aa: CSARERPHTEAFF
CDR3nt: TGCAGTGCTAGAGAGCGACCGCACACTGAAGCTTTCTTT

d_gene: -
j_gene: TRBJ2-2
len: 17
v_gene: TRBV5-1
abundance: -
CDR3aa: CASSPRGGQPNTGELFF
CDR3nt: TGCGCCAGCAGCCCCCGGGGGGGACAGCCGAACACCGGGGAGCTGTTTTTT

d_gene: -
j_gene: TRBJ2-5
len: 15
v_gene: TRBV5-1
abundance: few
CDR3aa: CASSLQNTGQETQYF
CDR3nt: TGCGCCAGCAGCTTGCAAAATACGGGGCAAGAGACCCAGTACTTC

d_gene: -
j_gene: TRBJ2-1
len: 15
v_gene: TRBV7-9
abundance: -
CDR3aa: CASSPVSLSYNEQFF
CDR3nt: TGTGCCAGCAGCCCAGTGTCCCTATCGTACAATGAGCAGTTCTTC

d_gene: TRBD2
j_gene: TRBJ2-5
len: 17
v_gene: TRBV4-3
abundance: -
CDR3aa: CASSQELGRGAEETQYF
CDR3nt: TGCGCCAGCAGCCAAGAGTTAGGGCGGGGGGCCGAAGAGACCCAGTACTTC

d_gene: -
j_gene: TRBJ2-1
len: 15
v_gene: TRBV12-3/TRBV12-4
abundance: -
CDR3aa: CASSLAGYKYNEQFF
CDR3nt: TGTGCCAGCAGTTTAGCAGGTTACAAATACAATGAGCAGTTCTTC

d_gene: TRBD1
j_gene: TRBJ1-2
len: 16
v_gene: TRBV11-2
abundance: -
CDR3aa: CASSLGQGKANYGYTF
CDR3nt: TGTGCCAGCAGCTTAGGACAGGGCAAAGCTAACTATGGCTACACCTTC

d_gene: -
j_gene: TRBJ1-4
len: 15
v_gene: TRBV20-1
abundance: -
CDR3aa: CSAKGPRSSNEKLFF
CDR3nt: TGCAGTGCTAAGGGGCCGCGCTCCTCTAATGAAAAACTGTTTTTT

d_gene: TRBD2
j_gene: TRBJ2-1
len: 16
v_gene: TRBV18
abundance: -
CDR3aa: CASSPPRLAAYNEQFF
CDR3nt: TGTGCCAGCTCACCACCGAGACTAGCGGCCTACAATGAGCAGTTCTTC

d_gene: -
j_gene: TRBJ2-2
len: 14
v_gene: TRBV18
abundance: -
CDR3aa: CASSPRGYTGELFF
CDR3nt: TGTGCCAGCTCACCACGGGGATACACCGGGGAGCTGTTTTTT

d_gene: -
j_gene: TRBJ1-3
len: 14
v_gene: TRBV10-3
abundance: -
CDR3aa: CAIGQPSSGNTIYF
CDR3nt: TGTGCCATCGGACAGCCGAGCTCTGGAAACACCATATATTTT

d_gene: -
j_gene: TRBJ2-3
len: 15
v_gene: TRBV7-3
abundance: -
CDR3aa: CASSLWGPLADTQYF
CDR3nt: TGTGCCAGCAGCTTATGGGGCCCTCTGGCAGATACGCAGTATTTT